What follows are 32 T cell receptor beta chains derived from one specimen sequenced in a study. TCRdb recomputed calls from the 5' RACE reads with MiXCR, one row per CDR3 protein. The sample records fewer than 15,000 distinct CDR3 sequences, 23% being singletons. Source material: naive CD4+ T cells sorted from blood. Subset: naive CD4+ T cells, CD4+CD45RA+CD25-. These receptor sequences come from a female donor with breast cancer.

This clonotype was detected ten times or more. This chain's CDR3 is CASSRGTSGYEQYF. The DNA for the CDR3 is TGTGCCAGCAGTCGAGGGACTAGCGGGTACGAGCAGTACTTC. This chain connects TRBV12-3 or TRBV12-4 to TRBJ2-7; 12 bases are shared with TRBD2. Unmatched junction bases numbered 3, after V lost 5 bases and J lost 4 bases. The CDR3 contains 14 residues.

This clonotype was counted many times. The rearrangement links TRBV25-1 to TRBJ1-3, with D possibly being TRBD1 (6 bases). With 4 bases removed from V and 4 bases from J, the gap between germline ends came to 11 bases. CDR1 MGHDK and CDR2 SYGVNS come from the germline V gene. The CDR3 is 14 residues long. The CDR3: CASSGTGFGNTIYF. The CDR3, as DNA: TGTGCCAGCAGTGGTACAGGGTTCGGAAACACCATATATTTT.

The genes are TRBV7-3 and TRBJ1-5; weak D call: TRBD1 (6 bases). Between the trimmed V and J ends, which lost 5 bases and 7 bases, there was a span of 12 bases. Germline V lookup: CDR1 SGHTA, CDR2 FQGTGA. CDR3 length: 13 amino acids. The CDR3 DNA sequence: TGTGCCAGCAGCCCACAGGGCGGGCAGCCCCAGCATTTT. Amino acid sequence: CASSPQGGQPQHF. The full variable domain, completed using reference TRBV7-3 and TRBJ1-5, is GAGVSQTPSNKVTEKGKYVELRCDPISGHTALYWYRQSLGQGPEFLIYFQGTGAADDSGLPNDRFFAVRPEGSVSTLKIQRTERGDSAVYLCASSPQGGQPQHFGDGTRLSIL.

As for this clonotype: A much larger clonotype is one base distant, so this may be a read error. V usage is TRBV6-1 and J usage is TRBJ1-5, with unresolved D. This CDR3 is 16 amino acids long. The germline V and J ends were trimmed by 0 bases and 4 bases, with 13 bases remaining between them. Germline CDR1 reads MNHNS; CDR2 reads SASEGT. CDR3 region: CASSEAVVLRNQPQHF. The CDR3 coding sequence is TGTGCCAGCAGTGAAGCCGTGGTATTGAGGAATCAGCCCCAGCATTTT.

In regard to this clonotype: A much larger clone sits a single nucleotide away, making a read error possible. The chain links TRBV6-5 to TRBJ2-3; D gene unclear. Germline CDR1 reads MNHEY; CDR2 reads SVGAGI. The CDR3 length is 14 residues. Trimming cost V 0 bases and J 1 base, with 5 bases left between them. The CDR3 here is CASSYSTRTDTQYF. The CDR3 nucleotides read TGTGCCAGCAGTTACTCGACTCGCACAGATACGCAGTATTTT.

This clonotype was seen a handful of times. J is TRBJ2-7 and V is TRBV27; D is possibly TRBD1 (6 bases). This CDR3 has 16 residues. From germline, CDR1 is MNHEY and CDR2 SMNVEV (reference sequence). V was shortened by 3 bases and J by 0 bases, with 15 bases between the two germline ends. The CDR3 region is CASSLRGLASSYEQYF. In DNA form, the CDR3 reads TGTGCCAGCAGTTTGAGGGGGTTGGCGAGCTCCTACGAGCAGTACTTC.

By share, this clonotype counts as medium-sized. This chain connects TRBV6-6 to TRBJ2-7; possibly TRBD1 for D (6 bases). The CDR3 sequence is 16 residues long. V dropped 2 bases and J dropped 0 bases, with 14 bases sitting between them. CDR1 is MNHNY, CDR2 SVGAGI, per germline (reference sequence). The CDR3 nucleotides are TGTGCCAGCAGTTACCCACAGGGAGTGGTCTCCTACGAGCAGTACTTC. This codes for CASSYPQGVVSYEQYF.

This chain connects TRBV28 to TRBJ1-5; 7 nucleotides agree with TRBD1. The ends lost 3 bases at V and 2 bases at J; junction bases unmatched: 7. Germline V gives CDR1 MDHEN, CDR2 SYDVKM. The CDR3 length is 16 residues. CDR3 nucleotide sequence: TGTGCCAGCAGTTTCCCCCGGACAGGCGGCAATCAGCCCCAGCATTTT. This gives the protein CASSFPRTGGNQPQHF.

By share, this clonotype ranks as medium-sized. The CDR3 coding sequence is TGTGCCAGCTCACCAGGGACAGGCATCTCTGGAAACACCATATATTTT. Protein: CASSPGTGISGNTIYF. This chain connects TRBV18 to TRBJ1-3; 8 bases fit TRBD1. The CDR3 covers 16 residues. Per the germline V gene, CDR1 is KGHSH and CDR2 is LQKENI. The junction had 3 bases not matched to a gene; V was cut back by 2 bases and J by 0 bases.

The rearrangement uses TRBV7-2 and TRBJ1-1, with D possibly matching TRBD1 (5 bases). V was pared by 6 bases and J by 5 bases, with 13 bases between. The CDR3 sequence is 13 residues long. In germline, CDR1 is SGHTA, CDR2 FQGNSA. The DNA for the CDR3 is TGTGCCAGCAGAACACTGGGGGTGACTGAAGCTTTCTTT. Protein: CASRTLGVTEAFF.

This clonotype is medium-sized within its sample. The chain uses TRBV9 and TRBJ2-1, with 9 nucleotides matching TRBD1. Trimming took 4 bases from V and 7 from J; bases not matched to a gene: 6. Per germline, CDR1 SGDLS and CDR2 YYNGEE. The CDR3 is made up of 14 amino acids. CDR3 sequence: CASSPLGTGNEQFF. In DNA form, the CDR3 reads TGTGCCAGCAGCCCACTCGGGACAGGGAATGAGCAGTTCTTC.

This clonotype was counted at least ten times. V is TRBV5-4 and J is TRBJ2-7; TRBD2 matches 9 bases. V was pared by 0 bases and J by 7 bases, with 5 bases of the junction left unmatched. This CDR3 comprises 14 residues. In germline, CDR1 is SGHNT, CDR2 YYREEE (reference sequence). In DNA, the CDR3 is TGTGCCAGCAGCTTGGGTCTAGCGGGAAGGGAGCAGTACTTC. This codes for CASSLGLAGREQYF.

In its sample, this clonotype is medium-sized. The gene calls are TRBV12-3 or TRBV12-4 and TRBJ1-1; no firm D call. The CDR3 loop spans 12 amino acids. Trimming pared 3 bases from V and 1 base from J, leaving 3 bases between. Here the CDR3 reads CASSFGNTEAFF. The DNA of the CDR3 is TGTGCCAGCAGTTTTGGGAACACTGAAGCTTTCTTT.

Concerning this clonotype itself: This may be a read error: a much more frequent sequence differs by one nucleotide. The rearrangement joins TRBV7-2 to TRBJ2-7; 7 nucleotides line up with TRBD1. Germline trimming cut 8 bases from V and 4 bases from J; bases unmatched to any gene: 14. Germline lookup yields CDR1 SGHTA and CDR2 FQGNSA. The CDR3 length is 15 residues. The CDR3 sequence is CASQMKTGRQYEQYF. The CDR3 bases are TGTGCCAGCCAGATGAAGACAGGGCGCCAGTACGAGCAGTACTTC.

As for this clonotype: The junction departs from germline at one end; a sequencing error may be responsible. The CDR3 coding sequence is TGCGCCAGCAGTTTGGCTAGCGGGAGTAGTCCCTACGAGCAGTACTTC. Residues: CASSLASGSSPYEQYF. The chain is built from TRBV12-3 or TRBV12-4 and TRBJ2-7, with 10 bases fitting TRBD2. The length of the CDR3 is 16 residues.

The rearrangement uses TRBV13 and TRBJ1-6; 7 bases align to TRBD1. The CDR3 runs 16 residues. The V and J ends lost 0 bases and 4 bases, in that order; junction bases with no gene match: 3. The germline CDR1 and CDR2 sequences are PRHDT and FYEKMQ (reference sequence). The CDR3 coding sequence is TGTGCCAGCAGCTTAGGTCAGACAGGGTATAATTCACCCCTCCACTTT. Translation: CASSLGQTGYNSPLHF. Drawing the rest from reference TRBV13 and TRBJ1-6, the complete variable domain is AAGVIQSPRHLIKEKRETATLKCYPIPRHDTVYWYQQGPGQDPQFLISFYEKMQSDKGSIPDRFSAQQFSDYHSELNMSSLELGDSALYFCASSLGQTGYNSPLHFGNGTRLTVT.

This clonotype ranks as medium-sized. The chain carries TRBV29-1 and TRBJ2-2; D ambiguous. Germline V CDR1 and CDR2: SQVTM, ANQGSEA. V was cut by 1 base and J by 6 bases, with 6 bases left in between. There are 12 residues in the CDR3. This CDR3 is CSVEGRAGELFF. The DNA for the CDR3 is TGCAGCGTTGAAGGTCGGGCCGGGGAGCTGTTTTTT.

The sample holds many counts of this clonotype. The chain links TRBV20-1 to TRBJ1-6, with D possibly matching TRBD1 (5 bases). Looked up from germline, CDR1 is DFQATT and CDR2 is SNEGSKA (reference sequence). The length of the CDR3 is 20 residues. Trimming pared 0 bases from V and 10 bases from J, leaving 31 bases between. The CDR3 is CSARDPMRWTGTARNSPLHF. DNA of the CDR3: TGCAGTGCTAGAGATCCCATGCGGTGGACGGGGACCGCCCGGAACTCACCCCTCCACTTT.

This clonotype has at least ten counts. The chain has TRBV20-1 and TRBJ1-6; D is unresolved. The V gene lost 3 bases and the J gene lost 5 bases, with 11 bases spanning the gap. CDR1 and CDR2 from the germline V gene are DFQATT and SNEGSKA (reference sequence). This CDR3 is 14 amino acids long. Here the CDR3 reads CSASPGLDNSPLHF. The CDR3 nucleotides read TGCAGTGCTAGTCCAGGTTTGGATAATTCACCCCTCCACTTT.

This clonotype was picked up a small number of times. The rearrangement links TRBV6-6 to TRBJ1-5, with D hard to call. CDR3 length equals 13 residues. V lost 8 bases and J 5 bases, leaving 13 bases between the germline ends. The germline V gene encodes CDR1 MNHNY and CDR2 SVGAGI (reference sequence). CDR3 bases: TGTGCCAGCGAAAGAGGGTACGATCAGCCCCAGCATTTT. It specifies CASERGYDQPQHF.

In its sample, this clonotype ranks as medium-sized. V is TRBV15 and J is TRBJ2-7; maybe TRBD2 (5 bases). The germline V gene has CDR1 LNHNV and CDR2 YYDKDF (reference sequence). The CDR3 length is 14 residues. Trimming pared 5 bases from V and 0 bases from J, leaving 11 bases between. This CDR3 is CATSRNRGSYEQYF. The CDR3 coding sequence is TGTGCCACCAGCCGCAATCGGGGCTCCTACGAGCAGTACTTC.

This clonotype was picked up many times. V usage is TRBV6-1 and J usage is TRBJ2-1, with TRBD1 identical over 11 bases. Germline V gene data show CDR1 as MNHNS and CDR2 as SASEGT. The CDR3 sequence is 15 residues long. Germline trimming cut 6 bases from V and 5 bases from J; bases unmatched to any gene: 6. The CDR3 region is CASSPWTGGNNEQFF. The CDR3 DNA follows: TGTGCCAGCAGCCCATGGACAGGGGGCAACAATGAGCAGTTCTTC.

Only a few counts were recorded for this clonotype. Possible read error: a much larger clone is one base away. This rearrangement joins TRBV4-1 to TRBJ2-7; unclear D gene. Germline CDR1 is MGHRA and CDR2 is YSYEKL. The length of the CDR3 is 13 residues. V shed 1 base and J shed 5 bases, with 9 bases lying between them. DNA of the CDR3: TGCGCCAGCAGCCAAGGCTCAGGTGACGAGCAGTACTTC. It translates to CASSQGSGDEQYF.

As concerns this clonotype: Compared with germline, one end of the junction differs, possibly owing to a read error. This sequence joins TRBV4-1 and TRBJ1-5; no reliable D call. Germline V gene sequence: CDR1 MGHRA, CDR2 YSYEKL. The CDR3 covers 15 residues. Here the CDR3 DNA reads TGCGCCAGTAGCCAATACGGCCAGGCGAGAGAAGCCCAGCATTTT. It translates to CASSQYGQAREAQHF.

This clonotype was recorded a few times. The V and J genes are TRBV12-3 or TRBV12-4 and TRBJ2-3; 8 bases align to TRBD2. The CDR3 is 15 amino acids. Trimming cost V 6 bases and J 4 bases; bases outside gene matches: 9. CDR3 bases: TGTGCCAGCAGCCGACTAGCGAAAGGGGCAGATACGCAGTATTTT. This gives the protein CASSRLAKGADTQYF.

This clonotype came up many times. The chain carries TRBV5-5 and TRBJ2-1, with TRBD2 matching over 12 bases. The CDR3 covers 16 residues. Germline CDR1 is SGHKS and CDR2 is YYEKEE (reference sequence). The V segment lost 6 bases and the J segment 7 bases; nucleotides outside the gene matches: 11. The DNA of the CDR3 is TGTGCCAGCACCTCAAAGACTAGCGGGAGAGGTAATGAGCAGTTCTTC. As protein: CASTSKTSGRGNEQFF.

As to this clonotype: Mismatch with germline at one junction end may stem from a read error. The chain employs TRBV20-1 and TRBJ2-1, with TRBD2 matching 7 bases. This CDR3 is built from 13 residues. Germline CDR1 reads DFQATT; CDR2 reads SNEGSKA (reference sequence). The CDR3 nucleotides are TGCAGTGCTAGCGGGAGGATATACAATGGGCAGTTCTTC. Encoded protein: CSASGRIYNGQFF.

This clonotype has ten or more counts. This chain joins TRBV9 and TRBJ2-3; TRBD2 matches 14 bases. This CDR3 contains 17 residues. Germline trimming cut 0 bases from V and 1 base from J; bases unmatched to any gene: 1. Germline-derived CDR1 and CDR2 are SGDLS and YYNGEE. The CDR3: CASSVGGLAGGTDTQYF. CDR3 bases: TGTGCCAGCAGCGTAGGGGGACTAGCGGGAGGCACAGATACGCAGTATTTT. Full variable domain (missing parts from reference TRBV9 and TRBJ2-3): DSGVTQTPKHLITATGQRVTLRCSPRSGDLSVYWYQQSLDQGLQFLIQYYNGEERAKGNILERFSAQQFPDLHSELNLSSLELGDSALYFCASSVGGLAGGTDTQYFGPGTRLTVL.

This clonotype was detected a few times. The rearrangement joins TRBV5-1 to TRBJ1-2, with 7 bases that match TRBD1. V lost 4 bases, J lost 8 bases, and 8 bases stayed unmatched. There are 13 residues in the CDR3. Germline loops: CDR1 SGHRS, CDR2 YFSETQ. CDR3 sequence reads: CASSLRQGGGYTF. The CDR3 nucleotides are TGCGCCAGCAGCCTCAGACAGGGCGGAGGCTACACCTTC.

This clonotype was seen a few times. This may come from a read error, since a much larger clone is one base off. This rearrangement joins TRBV7-9 to TRBJ2-1; no clear D. The CDR3 contains 15 residues. Germline V gene sequence: CDR1 SEHNR, CDR2 FQNEAQ (reference sequence). Trimming pared 2 bases from V and 5 bases from J, leaving 13 bases between. CDR3 sequence (DNA): TGTGCCAGCAGCTTATCTCTGTTGTGGAACAATGAGCAGTTCTTC. It codes for CASSLSLLWNNEQFF. The whole variable domain, filled in from reference TRBV7-9 and TRBJ2-1, reads DTGVSQNPRHKITKRGQNVTFRCDPISEHNRLYWYRQTLGQGPEFLTYFQNEAQLEKSRLLSDRFSAERPKGSFSTLEIQRTEQGDSAMYLCASSLSLLWNNEQFFGPGTRLTVL.

This clonotype was recorded a few times. The chain links TRBV13 to TRBJ1-1, with D maybe TRBD1 (5 bases). CDR3 size: 14 residues. Germline CDR1 reads PRHDT; CDR2 reads FYEKMQ (reference sequence). Trimming stripped 6 bases from V and 1 base from J, with 12 bases between. The CDR3 is CASRIRGQNTEAFF. CDR3 bases: TGTGCCAGCAGGATAAGGGGCCAGAACACTGAAGCTTTCTTT.

The sample holds many counts of this clonotype. CDR3 in amino acids: CSARLGETQYF. CDR3 DNA sequence: TGCAGTGCTAGACTGGGAGAGACCCAGTACTTC. The J gene is TRBJ2-5, the V gene TRBV20-1; D is undetermined. The CDR3 totals 11 residues. V lost 2 bases and J 4 bases, leaving 5 bases between the germline ends. In germline, CDR1 is DFQATT, CDR2 SNEGSKA (reference sequence).